This T cell receptor beta chain stems from a study of blood T cell repertoires in COVID-19. Generated by immunoSEQ multiplex PCR, the TCRdb table keeps only in-frame clones and is missing some. Of around 250,000 clones in the sample, 90% were seen once. This CDR3 is 15 amino acids long. Source material: peripheral blood. The chain recombines TRBV21-1 with TRBJ2-2; the listed D gene, TRBD2, was not tested against the DNA. TRBV21-1 is noted as a pseudogene. The TCR was taken from a woman aged 55-70 years with COVID-19, enrolled during active disease. The CDR3: CASRGGGVNTGELFF. As DNA, the CDR3 is TGTGCCAGCAGGGGCGGGGGGGTCAACACCGGGGAGCTGTTTTTT.